The sample holds one count of the clone carrying this T cell receptor (beta chain). The study profiled TCR beta VDJ and CDR3 using genomic DNA as template. TCRdb reprocessed the reads via MiXCR and lists one record per CDR3 protein. The repertoire has 190,000 or so distinct CDR3 sequences, around 60% of them found once; the top ten carry 25% to 30%. The sample is drawn from a study of CD8+CD57+ T cells in acquired aplastic anemia. The CDR3 loop spans 15 amino acids. Per germline, CDR1 SNHLY and CDR2 FYNNEI. With 8 bases removed from V and 2 bases from J, the gap between germline ends came to 17 bases.

Material for sequencing was sorted CD4+, CD8+, or CD8+CD57+ T cells (not recorded which) from PBMCs. The chain employs TRBV2 and TRBJ2-3; no definite D call. This sequence was found in a human donor in good health. This CDR3 reads CASLGFVLNTDTQYF. CDR3 DNA sequence: TGTGCCAGCCTTGGGTTTGTCCTAAACACAGATACGCAGTATTTT.